One sample yielded the 23 T cell receptor beta chains listed below, sequenced in a study of pediatric ulcerative colitis. The rectum was sampled with one to two pinch biopsies at colonoscopy. The data were produced by immunoSEQ multiplex PCR, yet TCRdb's version contains in-frame clones alone and is incomplete. The table records about 15,000 clones, approximately 69% of them present only once. The sample taken for sequencing was gut tissue. The receptors here all came from a girl aged 10 to 17 with moderate ulcerative colitis.

This clone was counted once. This chain links TRBV15 with TRBJ1-6, with D hard to call. The V and J ends lost 0 bases and 8 bases respectively, with 5 bases between them. Germline V gene lookup returns CDR1 LNHNV and CDR2 YYDKDF (reference sequence). The length of the CDR3 is 13 residues. The CDR3 coding sequence is TGTGCCACCAGCAGAGAGACGGATTCACCCCTCCACTTT. Translation: CATSRETDSPLHF.

The chain recombines TRBV5-1 with TRBJ2-3; possible D gene TRBD1, 5 bases. The CDR3 runs to 15 residues. In germline, CDR1 is SGHRS, CDR2 YFSETQ. Trimming cost V 2 bases and J 0 bases, with 10 bases left between them. The DNA for the CDR3 is TGCGCCAGCAGCTTTACAGGACGAAGCACAGATACGCAGTATTTT. Its translation: CASSFTGRSTDTQYF.

This sequence joins TRBV5-1 and TRBJ2-2, with TRBD1 matching 8 bases. Unmatched junction bases numbered 0, after V lost 2 bases and J lost 6 bases. The germline V gene has CDR1 SGHRS and CDR2 YFSETQ. The CDR3 covers 13 residues. This chain's CDR3 is CASSLQGAGELFF. Here the CDR3 DNA reads TGCGCCAGCAGCTTACAGGGGGCCGGGGAGCTGTTTTTT.

The V call is TRBV6-6, the J call TRBJ1-1, with 7 nucleotides matching TRBD1. The germline gives CDR1 MNHNY, CDR2 SVGAGI (reference sequence). With V trimmed by 5 bases and J by 5 bases, 8 bases remained unmatched. The CDR3 covers 14 residues. CDR3 coding DNA: TGTGCCAGCAGTAGGGTTACAGGGGATACTGAAGCTTTCTTT. It translates to CASSRVTGDTEAFF.

This clone occurred a few times. This sequence joins TRBV6-1 and TRBJ2-7; 14 positions match TRBD2. This CDR3 comprises 14 residues. V lost 6 bases to trimming and J lost 4 bases; unmatched junction nucleotides: 2. Germline assignment: CDR1 MNHNS and CDR2 SASEGT. CDR3 nucleotides: TGTGCCAGCAGGGGACTAGCGGGGGATTACGAGCAGTACTTC. Its translation is CASRGLAGDYEQYF.

The chain recombines TRBV7-9 with TRBJ1-4; tentatively, D is TRBD1 (6 bases). V was shortened by 5 bases and J by 7 bases, with 17 bases between the two germline ends. CDR1 and CDR2 from the germline V gene are SEHNR and FQNEAQ (reference sequence). The CDR3 spans 15 residues. Here the CDR3 DNA reads TGTGCCAGCAGCACGAATAAGGGGGAAGGTGAAAAACTGTTTTTT. Amino acid sequence: CASSTNKGEGEKLFF. Full variable domain (outside the CDR3, taken from reference TRBV7-9 and TRBJ1-4): DTGVSQNPRHKITKRGQNVTFRCDPISEHNRLYWYRQTLGQGPEFLTYFQNEAQLEKSRLLSDRFSAERPKGSFSTLEIQRTEQGDSAMYLCASSTNKGEGEKLFFGSGTQLSVL.

This clone showed up just once. This sequence joins TRBV25-1 and TRBJ2-7; 7 nucleotides match TRBD1. The CDR3 runs to 15 residues. Germline V CDR1 and CDR2: MGHDK, SYGVNS. V was clipped by 4 bases and J by 0 bases; unmatched bases: 6. The CDR3 region is CASSALTGISYEQYF. Here the CDR3 DNA reads TGTGCCAGCAGTGCCTTGACAGGGATCTCCTACGAGCAGTACTTC.

The V call is TRBV11-2, the J call TRBJ2-7, with TRBD1 identical over 8 bases. This CDR3 spans 16 amino acids. The J segment lost 6 bases and the V segment lost 5 bases, leaving 15 bases of the junction unmatched. Germline V gene lookup returns CDR1 SGHAT and CDR2 FQNNGV. The CDR3 coding sequence is TGTGCCAGCAGCCGACCGGGACAGGCATATCTGGGCGAGCAGTACTTC. It codes for CASSRPGQAYLGEQYF. Using reference TRBV11-2 and TRBJ2-7 for the parts outside the CDR3, the full variable domain is EAGVAQSPRYKIIEKRQSVAFWCNPISGHATLYWYQQILGQGPKLLIQFQNNGVVDDSQLPKDRFSAERLKGVDSTLKIQPAKLEDSAVYLCASSRPGQAYLGEQYFGPGTRLTVT.

This sequence joins TRBV6-5 and TRBJ1-2, with no clear D. The CDR3 contains 13 residues. Trimming removed 2 bases at V and 8 bases at J, with 12 bases between. The germline V gene has CDR1 MNHEY and CDR2 SVGAGI. The CDR3 nucleotides are TGTGCCAGCAGTTACCAGGCGGTGGGCGGCTACACCTTC. The encoded protein is CASSYQAVGGYTF.

This chain joins TRBV19 and TRBJ1-1; D perhaps matches TRBD1 (6 bases). In germline, CDR1 is LNHDA, CDR2 SQIVND (reference sequence). The CDR3 spans 18 residues. V shed 3 bases and J shed 0 bases, with 20 bases lying between them. The CDR3 is CASSIDSGGRPMNTEAFF. The CDR3 coding sequence is TGTGCCAGTAGTATTGATTCCGGGGGCCGGCCAATGAACACTGAAGCTTTCTTT. Using reference TRBV19 and TRBJ1-1 for the parts outside the CDR3, the full variable domain is DGGITQSPKYLFRKEGQNVTLSCEQNLNHDAMYWYRQDPGQGLRLIYYSQIVNDFQKGDIAEGYSVSREKKESFPLTVTSAQKNPTAFYLCASSIDSGGRPMNTEAFFGQGTRLTVV.

V gene TRBV4-1 combines with J gene TRBJ2-2; D is unclear. With 4 bases removed from V and 3 bases from J, the gap between germline ends came to 3 bases. This CDR3 region has 12 residues. The germline CDR1 and CDR2 sequences are MGHRA and YSYEKL. The chain's CDR3 is CASSPDTGELFF. For the CDR3, the DNA is TGCGCCAGCAGCCCAGACACCGGGGAGCTGTTTTTT.

This clone was recorded a few times. The V call is TRBV10-3, the J call TRBJ1-4; D is unresolved. There are 14 residues in the CDR3. Trimming took off 3 bases at V and 4 bases at J, with 9 bases between the two ends. Germline CDR1 reads ENHRY; CDR2 reads SYGVKD. The CDR3 region is CAISDTTGNEKLFF. The CDR3 DNA follows: TGTGCCATCAGTGACACGACGGGTAATGAAAAACTGTTTTTT.

The chain uses TRBV18 and TRBJ2-7; D is tentatively TRBD1 or TRBD2 (5 bases each). Trimming removed 5 bases at V and 2 bases at J, with 7 bases between. This CDR3 has 12 residues. CDR1 KGHSH and CDR2 LQKENI come from the germline V gene. The CDR3 nucleotides are TGTGCCAGCTCAGGGGACGCCTACGAGCAGTACTTC. This gives the protein CASSGDAYEQYF. The full variable domain, completed using reference TRBV18 and TRBJ2-7, is NAGVMQNPRHLVRRRGQEARLRCSPMKGHSHVYWYRQLPEEGLKFMVYLQKENIIDESGMPKERFSAEFPKEGPSILRIQQVVRGDSAAYFCASSGDAYEQYFGPGTRLTVT.

This sequence joins TRBV9 and TRBJ1-1, with D possibly being TRBD1 (5 bases). V lost 0 bases and J lost 7, with 7 bases in between. The CDR3 totals 12 residues. Germline loops: CDR1 SGDLS, CDR2 YYNGEE. This chain's CDR3 is CASSVGDGEAFF. CDR3 bases: TGTGCCAGCAGCGTAGGGGACGGTGAAGCTTTCTTT.

With regard to this clone: Compared with germline, one end of the junction differs, possibly owing to a read error. The chain is built from TRBV7-7 and TRBJ2-7; 9 positions match TRBD1. Germline CDR1 and CDR2: SSHAT and FNYEAQ (reference sequence). This CDR3 spans 15 amino acids. The CDR3 region is CASSLAPGQGHEQYF. The CDR3 DNA follows: TGTGCTAGCAGCTTAGCACCGGGACAGGGCCACGAGCAGTACTTC.

The table lists this clone with a count of one. V is TRBV5-1 and J is TRBJ2-6, with D possibly being TRBD2 (5 bases). The CDR3 length is 15 residues. With 4 bases removed from V and 3 bases from J, the gap between germline ends came to 11 bases. CDR1 and CDR2 (germline): SGHRS, YFSETQ. CDR3 loop: CASSREFDGANVLTF. The CDR3 DNA reads TGCGCCAGCAGCCGGGAATTCGATGGGGCCAACGTCCTGACTTTC.

V usage is TRBV5-1 and J usage is TRBJ2-3; no firm D call. The CDR3 totals 12 residues. The ends were cut back, 4 bases at V and 2 bases at J, with 5 bases in the middle. Germline-derived CDR1 and CDR2 are SGHRS and YFSETQ. The CDR3 DNA sequence: TGCGCCAGCAGCCCAAACACAGATACGCAGTATTTT. Translated, it gives CASSPNTDTQYF.

As for this clone: Other nucleotide sequences in the sample specify the same CDR3. V usage is TRBV25-1 and J usage is TRBJ1-6, with TRBD1 matching 7 bases. Trimming cost V 8 bases and J 8 bases; bases outside gene matches: 6. CDR1 MGHDK and CDR2 SYGVNS come from the germline V gene. CDR3 size: 13 residues. CDR3 in amino acids: CASRDRVDSPLHF. In DNA, the CDR3 is TGTGCCAGCCGAGACAGGGTGGATTCACCCCTCCACTTT.

This clone turned up a few times. This rearrangement joins TRBV6-5 to TRBJ2-7; perhaps TRBD1 as D (6 bases). With 0 bases removed from V and 0 bases from J, the gap between germline ends came to 9 bases. The V gene's germline CDR1 is MNHEY and CDR2 SVGAGI. The CDR3 has 15 residues. CDR3 amino acids: CASSYSPDSSYEQYF. As DNA, the CDR3 is TGTGCCAGCAGTTACTCACCGGACAGCTCCTACGAGCAGTACTTC.

In the case of this clone: Other DNA sequences from this sample encode an identical CDR3 as well. J is TRBJ2-5 and V is TRBV5-1, with unresolved D. V lost 0 bases to trimming and J lost 2 bases, with 8 bases between them. This CDR3 has 14 residues. CDR1 and CDR2 (germline): SGHRS, YFSETQ. CDR3 sequence: CASSLGDFQETQYF. CDR3 in DNA: TGCGCCAGCAGCTTGGGCGACTTTCAAGAGACCCAGTACTTC.

A few counts support this clone. The chain uses TRBV6-1 and TRBJ1-2, with TRBD1 matching over 9 bases. Germline CDR1 MNHNS, CDR2 SASEGT. This CDR3 spans 14 amino acids. V trimming: 3 bases; J trimming: 2 bases; junction bases outside the gene matches: 1. This chain's CDR3 is CASSEGQGNYGYTF. CDR3 in DNA: TGTGCCAGCAGTGAGGGACAGGGAAACTATGGCTACACCTTC.

This chain joins TRBV27 and TRBJ2-2, with TRBD2 as a possible D gene (5 bases). This CDR3 has 16 residues. CDR1 MNHEY and CDR2 SMNVEV come from the germline V gene (reference sequence). V lost 6 bases and J lost 3, with 17 bases in between. The CDR3 loop is CASSPAHGRYTGELFF. Here the CDR3 DNA reads TGTGCCAGCAGCCCGGCCCATGGGAGATACACCGGGGAGCTGTTTTTT.

CDR3 residues: CASSLDQASTDTQYF. The CDR3 nucleotides read TGTGCCAGCAGCTTGGATCAAGCTAGCACAGATACGCAGTATTTT. The rearrangement joins TRBV5-4 to TRBJ2-3; the D is unclear. The CDR3 is 15 amino acids. V lost 0 bases and J 0 bases, leaving 8 bases between the germline ends. Germline CDR1 reads SGHNT; CDR2 reads YYREEE (reference sequence). Supplemented by reference TRBV5-4 and TRBJ2-3, the full variable domain reads ETGVTQSPTHLIKTRGQQVTLRCSSQSGHNTVSWYQQALGQGPQFIFQYYREEENGRGNFPPRFSGLQFPNYSSELNVNALELDDSALYLCASSLDQASTDTQYFGPGTRLTVL.